These 12 T cell receptor beta chains came from one sample sequenced in a study of CD8 T cells in Susac syndrome. Random-hexamer reverse transcription was applied to roughly 0.5 to 1 ug RNA. TCRdb called the immunoSEQ multiplex PCR reads again in MiXCR, with one record for every CDR3 protein. The data contain 150,000 to 200,000 distinct CDR3 sequences, roughly 92% of them singletons. The material sequenced was CD4+ T cells from PBMCs. The receptors were gathered from a human donor in good health.

The chain employs TRBV5-1 and TRBJ2-3, with TRBD2 matching 13 bases. Germline V lookup: CDR1 SGHRS, CDR2 YFSETQ. The CDR3 contains 19 residues. V shed 3 bases, J shed 1 base, and the junction held 11 bases outside the gene matches. CDR3 protein: CASSSFPGLAGKRTDTQYF. DNA of the CDR3: TGCGCCAGCAGCTCGTTCCCGGGACTAGCGGGGAAACGCACAGATACGCAGTATTTT.

The rearrangement links TRBV3-1 to TRBJ2-5, with D unclear. Germline CDR1 and CDR2: LGHDT and YNNKEL (reference sequence). V was cut by 0 bases and J by 7 bases, with 6 bases left in between. This CDR3 has 12 residues. The DNA of the CDR3 is TGTGCCAGCAGCCAAGAAACCGTGACCCAGTACTTC. This codes for CASSQETVTQYF.

The chain combines TRBV29-1 with TRBJ1-1; no firm D call. Germline loops: CDR1 SQVTM, CDR2 ANQGSEA. V was pared by 4 bases and J by 5 bases, with 11 bases between. The CDR3 length is 12 residues. The CDR3 sequence is CSVAPGPTEAFF. The CDR3 region has the DNA TGCAGCGTTGCGCCCGGGCCAACTGAAGCTTTCTTT. The full variable domain, in which reference TRBV29-1 and TRBJ1-1 provide the parts outside the CDR3, is SAVISQKPSRDICQRGTSLTIQCQVDSQVTMMFWYRQQPGQSLTLIATANQGSEATYESGFVIDKFPISRPNLTFSTLTVSNMSPEDSSIYLCSVAPGPTEAFFGQGTRLTVV.

The chain has TRBV5-1 and TRBJ1-6, with D hard to call. Germline-derived CDR1 and CDR2 are SGHRS and YFSETQ. The V and J ends lost 0 bases and 9 bases respectively, with 10 bases between them. The CDR3 has 14 amino acids. As DNA, the CDR3 is TGCGCCAGCAGCTTGGCGGGCTACGGTTCACCCCTCCACTTT. Amino acid sequence: CASSLAGYGSPLHF.

The chain carries TRBV12-3 or TRBV12-4 and TRBJ2-3; D is ambiguous. The length of the CDR3 is 12 residues. Trimming took 6 bases from V and 7 from J, leaving 11 bases between them. CDR3 amino acids: CASSPTAYTQYF. CDR3 coding DNA: TGTGCCAGCAGCCCCACCGCGTATACGCAGTATTTT.

V usage is TRBV19 and J usage is TRBJ1-5; D is unclear. The CDR3 is made up of 14 amino acids. V lost 7 bases and J 0 bases, leaving 10 bases between the germline ends. CDR1 is LNHDA and CDR2 is SQIVND in the germline V gene (reference sequence). The CDR3 is CASMAAYSNQPQHF. Here the CDR3 DNA reads TGTGCCAGTATGGCCGCTTATAGCAATCAGCCCCAGCATTTT.

This sequence joins TRBV18 and TRBJ1-1, with 7 positions matching TRBD1. This CDR3 is 15 amino acids long. The V gene's germline CDR1 is KGHSH and CDR2 LQKENI. V gave up 4 bases and J gave up 2 bases; unmatched junction bases: 7. This CDR3 reads CASSLSRDSNTEAFF. The CDR3 region has the DNA TGTGCCAGCTCACTGTCCCGGGACAGTAACACTGAAGCTTTCTTT.

The chain has TRBV28 and TRBJ1-4; D not resolved. Germline V gene lookup returns CDR1 MDHEN and CDR2 SYDVKM. The CDR3 has 12 amino acids. V lost 4 bases, J lost 2 bases, and 2 bases lay in between. CDR3 coding DNA: TGTGCCAGCAGTTCGACTAATGAAAAACTGTTTTTT. This sequence encodes CASSSTNEKLFF.

The J gene is TRBJ1-2, the V gene TRBV12-3 or TRBV12-4; the D gene is possibly TRBD1 (5 bases). CDR3 size: 14 residues. Trimming cost V 6 bases and J 8 bases, with 19 bases left between them. CDR3 sequence: CASSPGGTAGGYTF. In DNA form, the CDR3 reads TGTGCCAGCAGCCCTGGGGGGACTGCGGGCGGCTACACCTTC.

The chain couples TRBV29-1 to TRBJ2-2, with D tentatively TRBD1 (6 bases). In germline, CDR1 is SQVTM, CDR2 ANQGSEA. V gave up 5 bases and J gave up 3 bases, with 13 bases separating them. The CDR3 loop spans 14 amino acids. CDR3 protein: CSVSGQGHTGELFF. The CDR3 DNA follows: TGCAGCGTTTCGGGGCAGGGGCACACCGGGGAGCTGTTTTTT.

This chain uses TRBV5-1 with TRBJ2-5; D gene ambiguous. V was clipped by 1 base and J by 5 bases, with 9 bases between them. The length of the CDR3 is 13 residues. CDR1 SGHRS and CDR2 YFSETQ come from the germline V gene. Here the CDR3 reads CASSLYTDETQYF. As DNA, the CDR3 is TGCGCCAGCAGCTTGTACACAGACGAGACCCAGTACTTC.

The chain carries TRBV4-1 and TRBJ1-6; a weak D match, TRBD1 (5 bases). The CDR3 sequence is 16 residues long. Trimming cost V 0 bases and J 6 bases, with 12 bases left between them. Germline V gene lookup returns CDR1 MGHRA and CDR2 YSYEKL. CDR3 nucleotides: TGCGCCAGCAGCCAAGAGGGGCGGGTAGCTAATTCACCCCTCCACTTT. Its translation is CASSQEGRVANSPLHF.